These 19 T cell receptor beta chains came from one sample sequenced in a study of Ad26.COV2.S vaccination and SARS-CoV-2 variants. Sequencing was performed with immunoSEQ multiplex PCR; in TCRdb, only in-frame clones are kept and a portion is missing. The sample lists fewer than 300,000 clones, over 75% occurring once. Treatment specified: some 19 received Ad26.COV2.S at low or high dose, single or two shots; 5 received placebo; per-sample allocation not given. The samples date from day 63 after the first vaccine or placebo injection. The input for sequencing was peripheral blood, taken in a trial of Ad26.COV2.S vaccine versus placebo. These receptors all stem from a person aged 18-65 years who received the Ad26.COV2.S COVID-19 vaccine or a placebo.

The table lists this clone with a count of one. The rearrangement joins TRBV2 to TRBJ2-5; 8 positions agree with TRBD1. Germline CDR1 SNHLY, CDR2 FYNNEI. There are 13 residues in the CDR3. V lost 6 bases and J lost 4; bases outside the gene matches: 4. The CDR3 DNA sequence: TGTGCCAGCAGAACACAGGGGGGAGAGACCCAGTACTTC. Its protein is CASRTQGGETQYF. The whole variable domain, remainder taken from reference TRBV2 and TRBJ2-5, is EPEVTQTPSHQVTQMGQEVILRCVPISNHLYFYWYRQILGQKVEFLVSFYNNEISEKSEIFDDQFSVERPDGSNFTLKIRSTKLEDSAMYFCASRTQGGETQYFGPGTRLLVL.

The chain combines TRBV13 with TRBJ1-4; a weak D match, TRBD1 (6 bases). CDR3 length: 16 residues. The V and J ends lost 5 bases and 7 bases respectively, with 20 bases between them. Germline V gene sequence: CDR1 PRHDT, CDR2 FYEKMQ (reference sequence). This CDR3 is CASSPQHREGREKLFF. The CDR3 DNA reads TGTGCCAGCAGCCCACAACACAGGGAAGGTCGTGAAAAACTGTTTTTT.

This rearrangement joins TRBV6-5 to TRBJ2-5, with D unresolved. V gave up 5 bases and J gave up 4 bases, with 8 bases separating them. CDR3 length equals 12 residues. The V gene's germline CDR1 is MNHEY and CDR2 SVGAGI. This CDR3 is CASSPLRETQYF. CDR3 in DNA: TGTGCCAGCAGTCCATTACGAGAGACCCAGTACTTC.

V is TRBV2 and J is TRBJ1-1, with 7 positions matching TRBD1. Germline values: CDR1 SNHLY, CDR2 FYNNEI. The CDR3 spans 14 residues. The junction had 7 bases not matched to a gene; V was cut back by 4 bases and J by 5 bases. The CDR3 region is CASSVGQRETEAFF. CDR3 nucleotide sequence: TGTGCCAGCAGTGTGGGACAGAGGGAAACTGAAGCTTTCTTT.

This chain links TRBV30 with TRBJ1-1; D is perhaps TRBD1 (5 bases). Per the germline V gene, CDR1 is GTSNPN and CDR2 is SVGIG (reference sequence). The CDR3 contains 13 residues. V was trimmed by 0 bases and J by 5 bases, leaving 10 bases between them. CDR3 sequence reads: CAWSVIRGTEAFF. The CDR3 DNA is TGTGCCTGGAGTGTAATCCGGGGGACTGAAGCTTTCTTT.

The rearrangement uses TRBV28 and TRBJ1-1, with D tentatively TRBD1 (6 bases). There are 14 residues in the CDR3. The V end lost 2 bases, the J end lost 5 bases, and 12 bases lay between the germline ends. The germline CDR1 and CDR2 sequences are MDHEN and SYDVKM. The chain's CDR3 is CASSLRQGRTEAFF. CDR3 sequence (DNA): TGTGCCAGCAGTTTACGGCAGGGGCGGACTGAAGCTTTCTTT.

V is TRBV5-6 and J is TRBJ2-1, with TRBD2 matching 7 bases. This CDR3 is 14 amino acids long. V dropped 5 bases and J dropped 6; count of bases not matched to a gene: 8. Germline CDR1 reads SGHDT; CDR2 reads YYEEEE. The CDR3 nucleotides read TGTGCCAGCAGGCCCTCGACTAGCTCCAATGAGCAGTTCTTC. This encodes CASRPSTSSNEQFF.

This chain uses TRBV7-6 with TRBJ2-7, with D maybe TRBD1 (5 bases). This CDR3 has 13 residues. V shed 5 bases and J shed 4 bases, with 12 bases lying between them. Germline loops: CDR1 SGHVS, CDR2 FNYEAQ. CDR3 amino acids: CASSHQTAYEQYF. DNA for the CDR3: TGTGCCAGCAGCCACCAGACAGCTTACGAGCAGTACTTC.

The chain combines TRBV6-6 with TRBJ2-1, with D unresolved. Germline V gene data show CDR1 as MNHNY and CDR2 as SVGAGI (reference sequence). This CDR3 comprises 12 residues. Trimming cost V 5 bases and J 7 bases, with 9 bases left between them. The CDR3 spells CASSMTLNEQFF. CDR3 coding DNA: TGTGCCAGCAGTATGACCTTGAATGAGCAGTTCTTC.

This clone has just one count. The chain joins TRBV28 to TRBJ2-4, with D uncertain. CDR1 MDHEN and CDR2 SYDVKM come from the germline V gene. The CDR3 contains 13 residues. V was clipped by 5 bases and J by 0 bases, with 5 bases between them. The CDR3 here is CASSVLAKNIQYF. CDR3 nucleotide sequence: TGTGCCAGCAGTGTCCTAGCCAAAAACATTCAGTACTTC. Full variable domain (remainder filled in from reference TRBV28 and TRBJ2-4): DVKVTQSSRYLVKRTGEKVFLECVQDMDHENMFWYRQDPGLGLRLIYFSYDVKMKEKGDIPEGYSVSREKKERFSLILESASTNQTSMYLCASSVLAKNIQYFGAGTRLSVL.

The chain uses TRBV11-2 and TRBJ1-2; D is perhaps TRBD1 (5 bases). The CDR3 runs to 16 residues. V was cut by 2 bases and J by 1 base, with 14 bases left in between. In germline, CDR1 is SGHAT, CDR2 FQNNGV. The DNA of the CDR3 is TGTGCCAGCAGCTTAATCCGAAAGGGGAGTAACTATGGCTACACCTTC. Protein: CASSLIRKGSNYGYTF. The whole variable domain, filled in from reference TRBV11-2 and TRBJ1-2, reads EAGVAQSPRYKIIEKRQSVAFWCNPISGHATLYWYQQILGQGPKLLIQFQNNGVVDDSQLPKDRFSAERLKGVDSTLKIQPAKLEDSAVYLCASSLIRKGSNYGYTFGSGTRLTVV.

This chain connects TRBV9 to TRBJ2-7, with D possibly TRBD1 on 5 matching bases. This CDR3 comprises 14 residues. Trimming removed 4 bases at V and 7 bases at J, with 18 bases between. CDR1 is SGDLS, CDR2 YYNGEE, per germline. The CDR3 sequence: CASSPRTPADEQYF. The CDR3 coding sequence is TGTGCCAGCAGCCCCCGGACACCGGCGGATGAGCAGTACTTC. The whole variable domain, remainder taken from reference TRBV9 and TRBJ2-7, is DSGVTQTPKHLITATGQRVTLRCSPRSGDLSVYWYQQSLDQGLQFLIQYYNGEERAKGNILERFSAQQFPDLHSELNLSSLELGDSALYFCASSPRTPADEQYFGPGTRLTVT.

The chain joins TRBV12-5 to TRBJ1-5; 7 positions agree with TRBD1. This CDR3 spans 17 amino acids. From germline, CDR1 is LGHNT and CDR2 FRNRAP. J gave up 1 base and V 2 bases, and 8 bases lay outside the gene matches. The CDR3: CASGLWNRQGSNQPQHF. In nucleotides, the CDR3 is TGTGCTAGTGGTTTGTGGAATAGACAGGGAAGCAATCAGCCCCAGCATTTT.

This chain connects TRBV12-5 to TRBJ1-2; D is uncertain. V gave up 5 bases and J gave up 8 bases, with 15 bases separating them. This CDR3 contains 13 residues. Germline lookup yields CDR1 LGHNT and CDR2 FRNRAP. CDR3 nucleotide sequence: TGTGCTAGTGGTCTGCGTGGAAGGGAAGGCTACACCTTC. Amino acids: CASGLRGREGYTF.

The rearrangement joins TRBV5-8 to TRBJ2-2; D may be TRBD1 (6 bases). From germline, CDR1 is SGHTS and CDR2 YDEGEE. Deletions cut 2 bases from V and 0 bases from J, with 14 bases between. CDR3 length: 17 amino acids. CDR3 residues: CASSFTGRLSNTGELFF. The CDR3 DNA sequence: TGTGCCAGCAGCTTCACAGGGCGATTATCGAACACCGGGGAGCTGTTTTTT.

The chain is built from TRBV7-2 and TRBJ1-1; TRBD1 might be the D (6 bases). The CDR3 is made up of 14 amino acids. Trimming stripped 5 bases from V and 6 bases from J, with 16 bases between. Germline V CDR1 and CDR2: SGHTA, FQGNSA. This CDR3 reads CASSRTGGSSEAFF. As DNA, the CDR3 is TGTGCCAGCAGCAGAACCGGGGGCTCGTCTGAAGCTTTCTTT.

V gene TRBV19 combines with J gene TRBJ1-4; 9 bases align to TRBD1. The CDR3 length is 16 residues. V lost 6 bases and J lost 3; bases outside the gene matches: 8. The germline V gene encodes CDR1 LNHDA and CDR2 SQIVND (reference sequence). CDR3 coding DNA: TGTGCCAGTAGGCCAACAGGGGGCCTCGCTAATGAAAAACTGTTTTTT. This translates into CASRPTGGLANEKLFF.

This clone has just one count. CDR3 protein: CASSYSDEKNIQYF. Here the CDR3 DNA reads TGTGCCAGCAGTTACTCGGACGAGAAAAACATTCAGTACTTC. The chain recombines TRBV6-2 or TRBV6-3 with TRBJ2-4, with no clear D. In germline, CDR1 is MNHEY, CDR2 SVGEGT. The CDR3 length is 14 residues. V lost 0 bases and J lost 4, with 7 bases in between.

The chain recombines TRBV7-9 with TRBJ2-7, with 11 bases aligning to TRBD1. The germline gives CDR1 SEHNR, CDR2 FQNEAQ (reference sequence). The CDR3 has 16 amino acids. Trimming at V came to 1 base and at J to 5 bases, leaving 7 bases not matched to a gene. CDR3 sequence: CASSLGSGTGGDEQYF. The CDR3 coding sequence is TGTGCCAGCAGCTTAGGGAGTGGGACAGGGGGTGACGAGCAGTACTTC.